These T cell receptor beta chains were read from a single sample in a study of blood T cell repertoires in COVID-19. The data were produced by immunoSEQ multiplex PCR, yet TCRdb's version contains in-frame clones alone and is incomplete. The sample yields about 230,000 clones, roughly 85% seen once. Sequenced: peripheral blood. The receptor source for this set is a man in his forties with acute or convalescent COVID-19. The CDR3 runs from the conserved cysteine through the conserved F or W. A D gene is named only where the DNA matches it firmly. Part of the rows lack a size; the others show once, few, many or a class for expanded clones.

V	J	D	size	DNA	CDR3
TRBV27	TRBJ1-4	NA	NA	TGTGCCAGCAGTGGCCGGGACTTTGAAAAACTGTTTTTT	CASSGRDFEKLFF
TRBV27	TRBJ2-2	TRBD1	NA	TGTGCCAGCAGACCCCCGGGACAGGGGTCTTTAGGCGGGGAGCTGTTTTTT	CASRPPGQGSLGGELFF
TRBV7-3	TRBJ1-1	TRBD1	few	TGTGCCAGCAGCCGGACAGGGAAGACTGAAGCTTTCTTT	CASSRTGKTEAFF
TRBV9	TRBJ1-2	NA	NA	TGTGCCAGCAGCGGAACCAGGGATGGCTACACCTTC	CASSGTRDGYTF
TRBV10-3	TRBJ2-1	NA	NA	TGTGCCATCAGTGAGGACAGGTTACAGTTCTTC	CAISEDRLQFF
TRBV5-5	TRBJ1-5	NA	NA	TGTGCCAGCAGCTCCCAGGTCGGGGGTGCGGAGCCCCAGCATTTT	CASSSQVGGAEPQHF
TRBV2	TRBJ2-3	TRBD1	once	TGTGCCAGCAGCGTATTGGGACAGGGAGGAGGTACAGATACGCAGTATTTT	CASSVLGQGGGTDTQYF
TRBV23-1	TRBJ1-3	NA	NA	TGCGCCAGCTGGCGACTCGGGACTTCCTCTCTTCCCGGAAACACCATATATTTT	CASWRLGTSSLPGNTIYF
TRBV24-1	TRBJ2-1	TRBD2	few	TGTGCCACCAGTGACCCCCGACTAGCTCTCGGCGATGAGCAGTTCTTC	CATSDPRLALGDEQFF
TRBV5-1	TRBJ1-1	NA	NA	TGCGCCAGCAGCGGCGGTGGACTTGCAGAAGCTTTCTTT	CASSGGGLAEAFF
TRBV28	TRBJ2-1	NA	NA	TGTGCCAGCAGTTTATCGGGCAGGGGCAATGAGCAGTTCTTC	CASSLSGRGNEQFF
TRBV15	TRBJ1-4	NA	NA	TGTGCCACCAGCAGAGTGGTTAGTCGAAATGAAAAACTGTTTTTT	CATSRVVSRNEKLFF
TRBV28	TRBJ1-2	NA	NA	TGTGCCAGCGCCCGTCAAGGGGCCGCTAACTATGGCTACACCTTC	CASARQGAANYGYTF
TRBV5-1	TRBJ1-2	NA	NA	TGCGCCAGCAGCTTGGGGATAGGGGAAGGCTACACCTTC	CASSLGIGEGYTF
TRBV2	TRBJ2-5	NA	few	TGTGCCAGCAGTGGAGACAGCTCCCAGTACTTC	CASSGDSSQYF
TRBV5-1	TRBJ2-2	TRBD2	NA	TGCGCCAGCAGCTCTCCTAGCGGGGGGTCTTACACCGGGGAGCTGTTTTTT	CASSSPSGGSYTGELFF
TRBV5-4	TRBJ1-3	NA	NA	TGTGCCAGCAGCTCATATACTCAGACAGGCGGAAACACCATATATTTT	CASSSYTQTGGNTIYF
TRBV7-8	TRBJ2-7	TRBD1	NA	TGTGCCAGCAGCACGGGGACAGGAATTTCCTACGAGCAGTACTTC	CASSTGTGISYEQYF
TRBV5-4	TRBJ2-3	NA	NA	TGTGCCAGCAGCAGCATTGGAGGTGCAGCAGATACGCAGTATTTT	CASSSIGGAADTQYF
TRBV19	TRBJ2-7	TRBD1	NA	TGTGCCAGTAGTCCTCCGAGGGACAGGGGGCTGTACTTCTACGAGCAGTACTTC	CASSPPRDRGLYFYEQYF
TRBV7-3	TRBJ2-3	NA	NA	TGTGCCAGCAGCTTACAAGCTACCGGGGCAGATACGCAGTATTTT	CASSLQATGADTQYF
TRBV4-2	TRBJ2-3	TRBD2	NA	TGTGCCAGCAGCCAAATGGGACTAGCGGGGGGCGGAGATACGCAGTATTTT	CASSQMGLAGGGDTQYF
TRBV3-1/TRBV3-2	TRBJ2-3	NA	NA	TGTGCCAGCAGCCAAGCGGACGCTAGCCGCACAGATACGCAGTATTTT	CASSQADASRTDTQYF
TRBV6-5	TRBJ1-2	TRBD1	NA	TGTGCCAGCTGGGACAGGGGAACTAACTATGGCTACACCTTC	CASWDRGTNYGYTF
TRBV27	TRBJ1-2	NA	NA	TGTGCCAGCAGTTTCGCCAGTACTAACTATGGCTACACCTTC	CASSFASTNYGYTF
TRBV5-1	TRBJ2-1	TRBD2	NA	TGCGCCAGCAGCTTGGCCTTAGCGGGCGCCTACAATGAGCAGTTCTTC	CASSLALAGAYNEQFF
TRBV3-1/TRBV3-2	TRBJ1-3	NA	few	TGTGCCAGCAGCCAATCCGCGACAGGCCTCTCTGGAAACACCATATATTTT	CASSQSATGLSGNTIYF
TRBV28	TRBJ1-2	NA	few	TGTGCCAGCACTGAGACAGTAGAGGGCTACACCTTC	CASTETVEGYTF
TRBV2	TRBJ1-1	NA	NA	TGTGCCAGCAGTACAGCACCGAACACTGAAGCTTTCTTT	CASSTAPNTEAFF
TRBV6-1	TRBJ1-1	NA	NA	TGTGCCAGCAGTGAAACCTCAGAGCAGCGGAGAGACATGAACACTGAAGCTTTCTTT	CASSETSEQRRDMNTEAFF
TRBV24-1	TRBJ2-5	NA	NA	TGTGCCACCAGTGATTCCCCGTGGGGGGGCAGGCCGACCCAGTACTTC	CATSDSPWGGRPTQYF
TRBV5-8	TRBJ1-3	NA	NA	TGTGCCAGCAGCCTGGCAGCGAACACCATATATTTT	CASSLAANTIYF
TRBV3-1/TRBV3-2	TRBJ2-3	TRBD2	NA	TGTGCCAGCAGCCAGCGGGGGGGCAGCACAGATACGCAGTATTTT	CASSQRGGSTDTQYF
TRBV27	TRBJ1-1	NA	NA	TGTGCCAGCAGTCGGGGGGGGCCCTCGTCGGAAGCTTTCTTT	CASSRGGPSSEAFF
TRBV30	TRBJ2-2	NA	NA	TGTGCCTGGAACGGACAGTACACCGGGGAGCTGTTTTTT	CAWNGQYTGELFF
TRBV12-3/TRBV12-4	TRBJ2-7	TRBD1	NA	TGTGCCAGCAGTATCCCGGGACAGGGAAGGCAGTACTTC	CASSIPGQGRQYF
TRBV19	TRBJ1-4	TRBD1	once	TGTGCCAGTAGTATGAGGACAGGGAGGGAAAAACTGTTTTTT	CASSMRTGREKLFF
TRBV11-1	TRBJ2-5	NA	once	TGTGCCAGCAGCTTAGGGCAGGGTTACCAAGAGACCCAGTACTTC	CASSLGQGYQETQYF
TRBV5-5	TRBJ1-1	NA	NA	TGTGCCAGCCGCTTCCAACTGTACACTGAAGCTTTCTTT	CASRFQLYTEAFF
TRBV9	TRBJ1-3	NA	NA	TGTGCCAGCAGCGTAGAAGGGACATTCTCTGGAAACACCATATATTTT	CASSVEGTFSGNTIYF
TRBV2	TRBJ1-3	TRBD1	NA	TGTGCCAGCACCAGAGACAGGGGAGGAAACACCATATATTTT	CASTRDRGGNTIYF
TRBV5-1	TRBJ1-5	NA	NA	TGCGCCAGCAGCGCCGGTAGCAATCAGCCCCAGCATTTT	CASSAGSNQPQHF
TRBV10-2	TRBJ1-4	NA	few	TGCGCCAGCAGCGTACAGGGAGGGGAAAAACTGTTTTTT	CASSVQGGEKLFF